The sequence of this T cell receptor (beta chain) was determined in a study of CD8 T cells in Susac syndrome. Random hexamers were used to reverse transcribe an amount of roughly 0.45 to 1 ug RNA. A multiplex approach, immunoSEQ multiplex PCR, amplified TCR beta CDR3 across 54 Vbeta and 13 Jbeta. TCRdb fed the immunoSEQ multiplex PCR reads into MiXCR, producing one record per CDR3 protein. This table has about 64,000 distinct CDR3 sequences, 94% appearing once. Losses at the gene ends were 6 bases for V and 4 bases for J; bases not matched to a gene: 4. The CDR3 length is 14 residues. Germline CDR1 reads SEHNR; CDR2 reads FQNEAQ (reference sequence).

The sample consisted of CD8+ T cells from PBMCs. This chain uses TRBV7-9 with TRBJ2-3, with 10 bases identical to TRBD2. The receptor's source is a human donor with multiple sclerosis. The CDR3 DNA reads TGTGCCAGCAGGAGCGGGGGGGCCGCAGATACGCAGTATTTT. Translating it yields CASRSGGAADTQYF.